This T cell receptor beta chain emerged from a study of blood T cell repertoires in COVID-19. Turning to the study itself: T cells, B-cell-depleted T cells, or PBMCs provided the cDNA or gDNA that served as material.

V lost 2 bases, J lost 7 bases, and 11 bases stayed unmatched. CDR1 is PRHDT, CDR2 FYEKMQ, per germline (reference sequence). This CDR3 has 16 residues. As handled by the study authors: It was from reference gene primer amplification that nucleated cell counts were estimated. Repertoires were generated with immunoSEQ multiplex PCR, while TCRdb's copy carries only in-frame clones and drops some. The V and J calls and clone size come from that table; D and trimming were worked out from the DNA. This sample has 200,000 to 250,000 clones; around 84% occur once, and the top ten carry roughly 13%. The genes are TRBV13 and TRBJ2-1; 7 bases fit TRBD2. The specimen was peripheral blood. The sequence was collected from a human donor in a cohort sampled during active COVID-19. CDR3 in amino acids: CASSLKAGRVWNEQFF. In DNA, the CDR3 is TGTGCCAGCAGCTTAAAAGCGGGAAGGGTTTGGAATGAGCAGTTCTTC.